This TCR beta chain is drawn from a study of T cell repertoires in cytomegalovirus infection. Study as a whole: Public TCR beta signatures marked donors with CMV infection and the matching HLA.

MiXCR, run by TCRdb on the reads, gives a single entry per CDR3 protein. The data contain approximately 110,000 distinct CDR3 sequences, 32% of them singletons. The CDR3 covers 14 residues. CDR1 and CDR2 (germline): SGHRS, YFSETQ. Unmatched junction bases numbered 4, after V lost 3 bases and J lost 8 bases. This clonotype was detected many times. Antigen unknown. Study-level results: In two of eight donors, the top clonotype was HLA-C-restricted CMV-specific. Summed frequency of shared TCR beta families picked out CMV carriers who also had the relevant HLA.

The material sequenced was CD8+ T cells from cultured PBMCs, taken from culture after CMV antigen stimulation. This clonotype was obtained from a human donor in good health (CMV status not recorded). Some clones in this sample may be carry-over from other donors' samples. The chain combines TRBV5-1 with TRBJ1-6; 8 bases are shared with TRBD1. CDR3 sequence: CASSSAGGYSPLHF. Here the CDR3 DNA reads TGCGCCAGCAGCTCAGCAGGGGGCTATTCACCCCTCCACTTT.